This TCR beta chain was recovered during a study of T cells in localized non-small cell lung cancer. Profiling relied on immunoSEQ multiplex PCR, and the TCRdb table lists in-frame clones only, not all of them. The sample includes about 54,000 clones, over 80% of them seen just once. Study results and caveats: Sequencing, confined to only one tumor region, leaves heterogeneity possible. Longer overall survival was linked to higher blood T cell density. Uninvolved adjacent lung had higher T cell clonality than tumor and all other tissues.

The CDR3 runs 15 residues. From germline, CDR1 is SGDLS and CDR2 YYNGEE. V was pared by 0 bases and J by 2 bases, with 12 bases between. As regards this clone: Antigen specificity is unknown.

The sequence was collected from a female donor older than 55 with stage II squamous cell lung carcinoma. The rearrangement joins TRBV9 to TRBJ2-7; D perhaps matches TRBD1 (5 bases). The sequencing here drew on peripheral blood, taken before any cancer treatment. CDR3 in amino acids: CASSVARGWTYEQYF. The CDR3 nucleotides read TGTGCCAGCAGCGTAGCTAGGGGATGGACCTACGAGCAGTACTTC.